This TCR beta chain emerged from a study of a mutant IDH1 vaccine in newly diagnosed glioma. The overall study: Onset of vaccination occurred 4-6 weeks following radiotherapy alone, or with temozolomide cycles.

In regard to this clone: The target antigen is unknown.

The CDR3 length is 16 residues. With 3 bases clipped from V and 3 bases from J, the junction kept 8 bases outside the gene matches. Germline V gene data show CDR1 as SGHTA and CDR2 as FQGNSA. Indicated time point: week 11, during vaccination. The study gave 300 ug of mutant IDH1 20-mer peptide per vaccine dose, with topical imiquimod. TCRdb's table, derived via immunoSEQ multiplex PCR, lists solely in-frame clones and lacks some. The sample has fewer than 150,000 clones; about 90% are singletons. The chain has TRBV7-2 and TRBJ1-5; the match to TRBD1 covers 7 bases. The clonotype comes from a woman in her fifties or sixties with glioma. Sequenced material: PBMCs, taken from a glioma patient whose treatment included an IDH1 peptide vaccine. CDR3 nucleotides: TGTGCCAGCAGCTTCCTAGGACAGGCTCTCAATCAGCCCCAGCATTTT. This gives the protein CASSFLGQALNQPQHF.